A single sample is the source of the 27 T cell receptor beta chains below, sequenced in a study of T-cell memory formation after mild COVID-19. TCRdb itself ran the 5' RACE reads through MiXCR, one entry per CDR3 protein. Among 300,000 to 350,000 distinct CDR3 sequences, 14% were seen once, and the ten largest hold roughly a fifth. The source material was PBMCs or a T cell subset sorted from them (not recorded which). Receptors originate from a man younger than 35 who had mild COVID-19 (a few samples of this study predate the infection). Cell type and time point are not known.

This clonotype was observed a handful of times. The gene calls are TRBV5-1 and TRBJ1-1, with 8 positions matching TRBD1. After removal of 4 bases from V and 1 base from J, the junction contained 18 bases not matched to a gene. The CDR3 totals 19 residues. Looked up from germline, CDR1 is SGHRS and CDR2 is YFSETQ. The CDR3 protein is CASSGGSGGRFFRNTEAFF. The CDR3 DNA is TGCGCCAGCAGCGGGGGGTCAGGGGGCCGTTTTTTTAGGAACACTGAAGCTTTCTTT.

CDR3 in amino acids: CSVEVAAETYEQYF. The DNA of the CDR3 is TGCAGCGTTGAAGTGGCGGCAGAAACCTACGAGCAGTACTTC. The gene calls are TRBV29-1 and TRBJ2-7; D is ambiguous. Per the germline V gene, CDR1 is SQVTM and CDR2 is ANQGSEA. The CDR3 spans 14 residues. The ends were cut back, 1 base at V and 2 bases at J, with 12 bases in the middle.

The table lists this clonotype with many counts. The chain uses TRBV5-6 and TRBJ2-1; TRBD1 is a possible D gene (6 bases). Germline CDR1 SGHDT, CDR2 YYEEEE. The CDR3 has 13 residues. With 5 bases removed from V and 4 bases from J, the gap between germline ends came to 10 bases. CDR3 region: CASSGDTYNEQFF. The CDR3 nucleotides are TGTGCCAGCAGTGGGGACACTTACAATGAGCAGTTCTTC.

This chain links TRBV27 with TRBJ1-5; TRBD1 matches at 8 bases. In germline, CDR1 is MNHEY, CDR2 SMNVEV (reference sequence). The V gene end was trimmed by 5 bases and the J gene end by 9 bases; junction bases not matched to a gene: 6. This CDR3 contains 13 residues. The CDR3 here is CASSVDRARPQHF. The CDR3 coding sequence is TGTGCCAGCAGTGTGGACAGGGCGCGGCCCCAGCATTTT.

The chain is built from TRBV28 and TRBJ1-5; no clear D gene. CDR1 is MDHEN, CDR2 SYDVKM, per germline. The CDR3 covers 15 residues. The V end lost 8 bases, the J end lost 3 bases, and 17 bases lay between the germline ends. The CDR3 DNA reads TGTGCCAGCCGTACCCCGAATAGGCACAATCAGCCCCAGCATTTT. Protein product: CASRTPNRHNQPQHF.

This clonotype was seen a few times. The V and J genes are TRBV12-3 or TRBV12-4 and TRBJ1-2, with D tentatively TRBD1 (5 bases). Trimming took 5 bases from V and 8 from J, leaving 15 bases between them. This CDR3 spans 13 amino acids. The CDR3 here is CASSPLGSGGYTF. CDR3 sequence (DNA): TGTGCCAGCAGTCCTCTTGGGTCAGGGGGCTACACCTTC.

Ten or more counts support this clonotype. This chain joins TRBV4-2 and TRBJ2-7; 7 nucleotides align to TRBD2. After removal of 6 bases from V and 2 bases from J, the junction contained 7 bases not matched to a gene. The CDR3 consists of 14 residues. Germline values: CDR1 LGHNA, CDR2 YNFKEQ. As DNA, the CDR3 is TGTGCCAGCAGTTCAGCGGGGAAACCCTACGAGCAGTACTTC. Protein sequence: CASSSAGKPYEQYF.

The chain uses TRBV5-4 and TRBJ2-7, with 8 bases identical to TRBD2. CDR1 and CDR2 from the germline V gene are SGHNT and YYREEE (reference sequence). This CDR3 has 14 residues. Trimming took 2 bases from V and 3 from J; bases not matched to a gene: 4. The CDR3 DNA reads TGTGCCAGCAGCTTTAGCGGGGCCCTCTACGAGCAGTACTTC. It translates to CASSFSGALYEQYF.

This clonotype was seen only a few times. The chain employs TRBV7-3 and TRBJ2-3; D is unresolved. This CDR3 is 14 amino acids long. Germline V gene sequence: CDR1 SGHTA, CDR2 FQGTGA. V was shortened by 2 bases and J by 3 bases, with 9 bases between the two germline ends. The CDR3 spells CASSLSGATDTQYF. CDR3 nucleotide sequence: TGTGCCAGCAGCTTATCCGGTGCTACAGATACGCAGTATTTT.

This clonotype has only a few counts. The genes are TRBV29-1 and TRBJ2-7, with 10 bases that match TRBD1. The germline gives CDR1 SQVTM, CDR2 ANQGSEA. V shed 4 bases, J shed 4 bases, and the junction held 7 bases outside the gene matches. The CDR3 totals 14 residues. CDR3 DNA sequence: TGCAGCGTTGTTTCCGGGACAGGGGAGTACGAGCAGTACTTC. As protein: CSVVSGTGEYEQYF.

This clonotype has at least ten counts. This chain uses TRBV28 with TRBJ2-1; the D is unclear. CDR3 length: 11 amino acids. Trimming left V 4 bases short and J 7 bases short, with 5 bases between. CDR1 is MDHEN and CDR2 is SYDVKM in the germline V gene. CDR3 nucleotides: TGTGCCAGCAGTTCCTTGAATGAGCAGTTCTTC. Its protein is CASSSLNEQFF.

This rearrangement joins TRBV4-1 to TRBJ2-1, with 9 bases that match TRBD1. Germline V CDR1 and CDR2: MGHRA, YSYEKL. Unmatched junction bases numbered 5, after V lost 3 bases and J lost 5 bases. CDR3 length equals 15 residues. Here the CDR3 reads CASSHPTGGHNEQFF. The CDR3 nucleotides read TGCGCCAGCAGCCACCCGACAGGGGGACACAATGAGCAGTTCTTC.

This clonotype has ten or more counts. The chain couples TRBV4-1 to TRBJ2-3; D call uncertain. The CDR3 loop spans 16 amino acids. Germline loops: CDR1 MGHRA, CDR2 YSYEKL. V lost 0 bases to trimming and J lost 2 bases, with 12 bases between them. This CDR3 is CASSQDPPRPTDTQYF. The DNA of the CDR3 is TGCGCCAGCAGCCAAGACCCCCCACGTCCCACAGATACGCAGTATTTT.

Written as DNA, the CDR3 is TGTGCCAGCAGTATCGACCCCTGGACAGGCTACGAGCAGTACTTC. The encoded protein is CASSIDPWTGYEQYF. The V call is TRBV7-2, the J call TRBJ2-7, with 7 bases lining up with TRBD1. This CDR3 region has 15 residues. J lost 3 bases, V lost 6 bases, and 11 bases had no gene match. Germline V CDR1 and CDR2: SGHTA, FQGNSA. The full variable domain, its missing parts supplied by reference TRBV7-2 and TRBJ2-7, is GAGVSQSPSNKVTEKGKDVELRCDPISGHTALYWYRQSLGQGLEFLIYFQGNSAPDKSGLPSDRFSAERTGGSVSTLTIQRTQQEDSAVYLCASSIDPWTGYEQYFGPGTRLTVT.

This clonotype was recorded a few times. This chain joins TRBV4-3 and TRBJ1-4, with D perhaps TRBD1 (5 bases). Germline CDR1 LGHNA, CDR2 YSLEER. V lost 0 bases and J lost 14, with 16 bases in between. The CDR3 extends over 14 amino acids. The CDR3 is CASSQDPRDGRLFF. The CDR3 DNA sequence: TGCGCCAGCAGCCAAGACCCGAGGGACGGTCGGCTGTTTTTT.

This clonotype showed up just a few times. The chain couples TRBV6-5 to TRBJ2-7; TRBD2 agrees at 11 bases. The CDR3 runs to 16 residues. Germline CDR1 MNHEY, CDR2 SVGAGI. The V and J ends lost 7 bases and 1 base, in that order; junction bases with no gene match: 9. The CDR3: CASKIAGGPASYEQYF. CDR3 DNA sequence: TGTGCCAGCAAAATAGCGGGGGGGCCCGCATCCTACGAGCAGTACTTC.

V gene TRBV20-1 combines with J gene TRBJ2-1; D may correspond to TRBD1 or TRBD2 (5 bases each). Trimming stripped 5 bases from V and 3 bases from J, with 17 bases between. The germline V gene encodes CDR1 DFQATT and CDR2 SNEGSKA (reference sequence). The CDR3 length is 15 residues. The DNA for the CDR3 is TGCAGTGCTGACGGGACCCTCCGAGTCTACAATGAGCAGTTCTTC. Its translation: CSADGTLRVYNEQFF.

This clonotype occurred a few times. The chain joins TRBV18 to TRBJ1-5; D is possibly TRBD1 (6 bases). Germline CDR1 reads KGHSH; CDR2 reads LQKENI. The V end lost 2 bases, the J end lost 2 bases, and 13 bases lay between the germline ends. The CDR3 has 16 amino acids. As DNA, the CDR3 is TGTGCCAGCTCACCAACGGGGGCATGGGGCAATCAGCCCCAGCATTTT. As protein: CASSPTGAWGNQPQHF.

This clonotype was seen a few times. The rearrangement uses TRBV21-1 and TRBJ2-7; the D call in the table, TRBD1, was not verified against the DNA. TRBV21-1 is annotated as a pseudogene. CDR3 length: 15 residues. This chain's CDR3 is CASSNSRTAPGGQYV. In DNA form, the CDR3 reads TGTGCCAGCAGCAACTCTCGGACGGCTCCAGGGGGGCAGTACGTC.

The chain joins TRBV7-8 to TRBJ1-1, with unresolved D. V lost 1 base to trimming and J lost 4 bases, with 10 bases between them. Germline values: CDR1 SGHVS, CDR2 FQNEAQ. The CDR3 loop spans 14 amino acids. CDR3 amino acids: CASSLGRTSTEAFF. CDR3 DNA: TGTGCCAGCAGCTTAGGGCGGACGAGCACTGAAGCTTTCTTT.

This clonotype was seen a few times. The chain couples TRBV12-3 or TRBV12-4 to TRBJ1-1; D gene ambiguous. The V end was cut by 3 bases, the J end by 10 bases, with 18 bases between. This CDR3 spans 14 amino acids. The CDR3 loop reads CASSFSVLKGGAFF. The CDR3 bases are TGTGCCAGCAGTTTCTCGGTGTTGAAGGGTGGAGCTTTCTTT.

The chain uses TRBV7-2 and TRBJ2-3; D not resolved. Trimming cost V 5 bases and J 6 bases, with 9 bases left between them. Germline V gene data show CDR1 as SGHTA and CDR2 as FQGNSA. The CDR3 is made up of 12 amino acids. The chain's CDR3 is CASSAVQDTQYF. Written as DNA, the CDR3 is TGTGCCAGCAGCGCGGTCCAGGATACGCAGTATTTT.

This clonotype was counted a few times. The rearrangement links TRBV20-1 to TRBJ2-1; 8 bases align to TRBD2. Germline assignment: CDR1 DFQATT and CDR2 SNEGSKA (reference sequence). After removal of 3 bases from V and 8 bases from J, the junction contained 9 bases not matched to a gene. The CDR3 sequence is 14 residues long. The CDR3 loop is CSASGTSGVDEQFF. The CDR3 nucleotides read TGCAGTGCTAGTGGGACTAGTGGAGTCGATGAGCAGTTCTTC.

This sequence joins TRBV5-1 and TRBJ1-1, with D perhaps TRBD1 (6 bases). V lost 2 bases to trimming and J lost 4 bases, with 12 bases between them. The CDR3 is made up of 14 amino acids. Germline V lookup: CDR1 SGHRS, CDR2 YFSETQ. The CDR3 region is CASSFEGEGTEAFF. CDR3 bases: TGCGCCAGCAGCTTCGAGGGGGAGGGCACTGAAGCTTTCTTT.

This clonotype came up many times. V and J are TRBV7-2 and TRBJ2-5, with D maybe TRBD2 (6 bases). This CDR3 is 15 amino acids long. V was cut by 5 bases and J by 0 bases, with 13 bases left in between. CDR1 is SGHTA and CDR2 is FQGNSA in the germline V gene. CDR3 protein: CASSPAGPYQETQYF. The CDR3 DNA reads as TGTGCCAGCAGCCCAGCGGGTCCTTACCAAGAGACCCAGTACTTC.

In this sample, this clonotype turned up many times. The chain has TRBV5-1 and TRBJ2-5; D is perhaps TRBD2 (5 bases). In germline, CDR1 is SGHRS, CDR2 YFSETQ. The CDR3 sequence is 16 residues long. The V end lost 4 bases, the J end lost 4 bases, and 20 bases lay between the germline ends. The CDR3 DNA is TGCGCCAGCAGCCCAGAGAGGCCTAAGGCGGGAGAGACCCAGTACTTC. This sequence encodes CASSPERPKAGETQYF.

This clonotype was seen many times. Germline is not matched at one junction end, which may reflect a read error. V is TRBV12-3 or TRBV12-4 and J is TRBJ1-2; TRBD1 might be the D (5 bases). The CDR3 contains 12 residues. CDR3 sequence: CASSLQGYGYTF. The DNA for the CDR3 is TGCGCCAGCAGCTTGCAGGGCTATGGCTACACCTTC.